This is a list of T cell receptor beta chains from one sample in a study of identifying expanded T cells in peripheral blood. The method was immunoSEQ multiplex PCR; TCRdb's version includes in-frame clones alone and lacks a portion of them. The sample lists about 90,000 clones; around 85% were seen once. Sequenced: blood. These receptors all stem from a person aged 18 to 70 in good health. The CDR3 runs from the conserved cysteine through the conserved F or W.

CDR3 protein,V gene,J gene
CASSLGQILYEQYF,TRBV6-9,TRBJ2-7
CASSLAGVYNEQFF,TRBV5-6,TRBJ2-1
CASELRKGPSRENIQYF,TRBV7-9,TRBJ2-4
CASSPSGTGSYEQYF,TRBV28,TRBJ2-7
CASRLERNTEAFF,TRBV2,TRBJ1-1
CASSPDRAYGYTF,TRBV7-2,TRBJ1-2
CASSVTGWALGSDTEAFF,TRBV7-2,TRBJ1-1
CAWSVGRLRPNTEAFF,TRBV30,TRBJ1-1
CASSYDLGLTGELFF,TRBV6-5,TRBJ2-2
CASSERQGGGETQYF,TRBV11-3,TRBJ2-5
CASSLWVSTAPGGGTQYF,TRBV28,TRBJ2-5
CASSLAGPSRTQYF,TRBV7-2,TRBJ2-5
CASSPKALPVFTEAFF,TRBV18,TRBJ1-1
CASSPGRPRTFSLSRTIYF,TRBV18,TRBJ1-3
CASSELNGRNTIYF,TRBV25-1,TRBJ1-3
CAISDDRAGTRAFF,TRBV10-3,TRBJ1-1
CASSLYGGRINEQFF,TRBV5-8,TRBJ2-1
CASSPGDTEAFF,TRBV5-6,TRBJ1-1
CSVEIGGRVTF,TRBV29-1,TRBJ1-2
CASSRLAGDLAKNIQYF,TRBV4-1,TRBJ2-4
CASSGTTTGAEQFF,TRBV2,TRBJ2-1
CASSERVSAQIGNQPQHF,TRBV6-1,TRBJ1-5
CATGGETQYF,TRBV10-3,TRBJ2-5
CASSEQGSYAEYF,TRBV27,TRBJ2-3
CASSESGWGEQETQYF,TRBV6-1,TRBJ2-5
CASSPTGTGWGEQYF,TRBV18,TRBJ2-7
CASSEQLTGAARANVLTF,TRBV6-1,TRBJ2-6
CASSRGAAGDYGYTF,TRBV4-3,TRBJ1-2
CASSFREAHYGYTF,TRBV5-1,TRBJ1-2
CASSLTTLGGSGNTIYF,TRBV7-6,TRBJ1-3
CASSQDITRGGAATEAFF,TRBV4-1,TRBJ1-1
CASSIGAGGPGETQYF,TRBV19,TRBJ2-5
CSVVTGYRDEQFF,TRBV29-1,TRBJ2-1
CASSQRDRGLYEQYF,TRBV4-3,TRBJ2-7
CASSEMVASGFNQPQHF,TRBV6-1,TRBJ1-5
CAWSLQGAGGYTF,TRBV30,TRBJ1-2
CASSIMGQGEETQYF,TRBV9,TRBJ2-5
CASSQEPGLAVYEQYF,TRBV4-1,TRBJ2-7
CASSVGPGSTDTQYF,TRBV9,TRBJ2-3
CASSIRTGGNYGYTF,TRBV19,TRBJ1-2
CASSPTPGVGELFF,TRBV5-6,TRBJ2-2
CAWGLKTGVTEAFF,TRBV30,TRBJ1-1
CASSGQAYEQYF,TRBV9,TRBJ2-7